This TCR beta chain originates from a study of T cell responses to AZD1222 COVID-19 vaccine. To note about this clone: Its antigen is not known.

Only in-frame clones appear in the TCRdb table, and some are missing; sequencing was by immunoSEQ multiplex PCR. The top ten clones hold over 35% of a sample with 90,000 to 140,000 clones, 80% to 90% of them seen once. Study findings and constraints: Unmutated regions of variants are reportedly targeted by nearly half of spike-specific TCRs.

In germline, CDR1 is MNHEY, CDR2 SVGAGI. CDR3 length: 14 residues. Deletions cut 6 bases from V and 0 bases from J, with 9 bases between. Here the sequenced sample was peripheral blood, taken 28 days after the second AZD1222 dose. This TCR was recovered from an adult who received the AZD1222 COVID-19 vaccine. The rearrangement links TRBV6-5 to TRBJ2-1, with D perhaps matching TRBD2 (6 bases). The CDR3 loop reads CASRRGSSYNEQFF. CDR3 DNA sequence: TGTGCCAGCAGGCGGGGCAGCTCCTACAATGAGCAGTTCTTC.